This TCR beta chain derives from a study of beta chain features in type 1 diabetes. Sorted CD4+ subsets: naive, central memory, regulatory, stem cell-like memory (CD45RO/CCR7/CD25/CD127/CD95/CD27 panel). All of the sorted populations showed purity greater than 95%. This clone was detected only a few times. Its antigen is undetermined. Every bit of the isolated RNA underwent reverse transcription, so sequencing read expressed TCRB transcripts. Average reads for naive, central memory and regulatory T cell samples were roughly 3.4 million. Clones were read by immunoSEQ multiplex PCR, and TCRdb kept only the in-frame ones, dropping some. The sample lists around 250,000 clones, about 15% occurring once. Trimming at V came to 1 base and at J to 7 bases, leaving 19 bases not matched to a gene. Germline values: CDR1 GTSNPN, CDR2 SVGIG (reference sequence). CDR3 length equals 19 residues. Study-wide results and limits: The study found moderately but significantly shorter TCRB CDR3s in all four CD4+ subsets of Type 1 diabetes patients.

The material sequenced was naive CD4+ T cells from blood. This clonotype originated in a man younger than 45 with type 1 diabetes. The gene calls are TRBV30 and TRBJ2-1, with 10 bases aligning to TRBD1. The CDR3 coding sequence is TGTGCCTGGAGTGGCAGGACAGGGGGGCGAGCGGGAGTACCGAATGAGCAGTTCTTC. Amino acids: CAWSGRTGGRAGVPNEQFF. Together with reference TRBV30 and TRBJ2-1, the CDR3 gives the full variable domain: SQTIHQWPATLVQPVGSPLSLECTVEGTSNPNLYWYRQAAGRGLQLLFYSVGIGQISSEVPQNLSASRPQDRQFILSSKKLLLSDSGFYLCAWSGRTGGRAGVPNEQFFGPGTRLTVL.